Following are 18 T cell receptor beta chains from one sample sequenced in a study of blood T cell repertoires in COVID-19 (dated by TCRdb to 2020 to 2022). Libraries came from the immunoSEQ multiplex PCR assay. This immuneACCESS table, as held by TCRdb, lists in-frame sequences with V and J called but not all clones. Of the missing ones, under half trace to an unresolved V gene in checked studies; the others have no known cause. This sample lists approximately 170,000 clones; roughly 90% were detected once. The ten largest clones take up more than 25% of the sample. Sequenced sample: peripheral blood. These receptors were taken from a man aged 55 to 70 with acute or convalescent COVID-19.

This clone showed up just once. The CDR3 loop is CASSPVTSGSLDEQFF. CDR3 bases: TGTGCCAGCAGTCCTGTCACTAGCGGGTCCTTGGATGAGCAGTTCTTC. The V call is TRBV27, the J call TRBJ2-1; 9 bases align to TRBD2. V gave up 5 bases and J gave up 8 bases; unmatched junction bases: 13. Per the germline V gene, CDR1 is MNHEY and CDR2 is SMNVEV (reference sequence). The CDR3 is 16 amino acids.

V gene TRBV7-8 combines with J gene TRBJ2-7; D remains unclear. CDR1 and CDR2 from the germline V gene are SGHVS and FQNEAQ. The CDR3 extends over 11 amino acids. V was shortened by 1 base and J by 5 bases, with 3 bases between the two germline ends. CDR3 sequence (DNA): TGTGCCAGCAGCTTAGTCGACGAGCAGTACTTC. Residues: CASSLVDEQYF. The variable domain in full, completed from reference TRBV7-8 and TRBJ2-7, reads GAGVSQSPRYKVAKRGQDVALRCDPISGHVSLFWYQQALGQGPEFLTYFQNEAQLDKSGLPSDRFFAERPEGSVSTLKIQRTQQEDSAVYLCASSLVDEQYFGPGTRLTVT.

This chain joins TRBV19 and TRBJ1-5; no firm D call. The germline CDR1 and CDR2 sequences are LNHDA and SQIVND (reference sequence). This CDR3 is 12 amino acids long. The ends were cut back, 5 bases at V and 9 bases at J, with 11 bases in the middle. Here the CDR3 reads CASSSPGRPQHF. The CDR3 bases are TGTGCCAGTAGTTCCCCGGGTCGGCCCCAGCATTTT.

This clone was recorded once. The CDR3: CASSVQGPETQYF. For the CDR3, the DNA is TGTGCCAGCAGTGTACAGGGCCCAGAGACCCAGTACTTC. The chain is built from TRBV7-2 and TRBJ2-5; D may be TRBD1 (6 bases). The CDR3 spans 13 residues. Trimming removed 6 bases from V and 4 bases from J, with 12 bases in between. Germline V gene sequence: CDR1 SGHTA, CDR2 FQGNSA.

The chain links TRBV6-2 or TRBV6-3 to TRBJ2-4; the D gene is possibly TRBD1 (6 bases). CDR3 length: 17 residues. CDR1 is MNHEY, CDR2 SVGEGT, per germline. Trimming removed 6 bases at V and 0 bases at J, with 18 bases between. CDR3 in amino acids: CASSFYPGQVAKNIQYF. The CDR3 DNA follows: TGTGCCAGCAGCTTCTATCCGGGACAAGTAGCCAAAAACATTCAGTACTTC.

This clone has only one observation. The rearrangement uses TRBV6-5 and TRBJ1-2; 7 nucleotides match TRBD1. This CDR3 is built from 13 residues. Germline trimming cut 3 bases from V and 8 bases from J; bases unmatched to any gene: 6. CDR1 is MNHEY, CDR2 SVGAGI, per germline. CDR3 protein: CASSYITGAGYTF. In DNA form, the CDR3 reads TGTGCCAGCAGTTATATCACAGGGGCCGGCTACACCTTC.

This clone was detected once. V gene TRBV7-3 combines with J gene TRBJ2-1; 14 bases align to TRBD2. The CDR3 extends over 16 amino acids. J gave up 8 bases and V 3 bases, and 6 bases lay outside the gene matches. Per the germline V gene, CDR1 is SGHTA and CDR2 is FQGTGA. CDR3 in amino acids: CASSFKTSGGAHEQFF. DNA for the CDR3: TGTGCCAGCAGCTTCAAGACTAGCGGGGGGGCGCATGAGCAGTTCTTC.

Notes on this clone: Other nucleotide sequences in the sample specify the same CDR3. CDR3 sequence: CASSLSPGMNTEAFF. In DNA, the CDR3 is TGTGCCAGCAGTTTATCGCCGGGGATGAACACTGAAGCTTTCTTT. The J gene is TRBJ1-1, the V gene TRBV27; D is undetermined. Trimming left V 0 bases short and J 0 bases short, with 8 bases between. The CDR3 has 15 amino acids. Germline V gives CDR1 MNHEY, CDR2 SMNVEV (reference sequence).

This chain uses TRBV19 with TRBJ1-5; 7 bases agree with TRBD1. This CDR3 is built from 18 residues. The junction had 10 bases not matched to a gene; V was cut back by 2 bases and J by 0 bases. The V gene's germline CDR1 is LNHDA and CDR2 SQIVND (reference sequence). Here the CDR3 DNA reads TGTGCCAGTAGTATAACCCGGACAGGACCTTATAGCAATCAGCCCCAGCATTTT. Translation: CASSITRTGPYSNQPQHF.

The chain combines TRBV11-3 with TRBJ2-1; TRBD2 matches at 7 bases. Per the germline V gene, CDR1 is SGHNT and CDR2 is YENEEA. The CDR3 has 15 residues. V trimming: 7 bases; J trimming: 9 bases; junction bases outside the gene matches: 15. The CDR3 loop reads CASNQWGGVASEQFF. DNA for the CDR3: TGTGCCAGCAACCAATGGGGGGGAGTGGCGAGTGAGCAGTTCTTC. The variable domain in full, with the rest retrieved from reference TRBV11-3 and TRBJ2-1, is EAGVVQSPRYKIIEKKQPVAFWCNPISGHNTLYWYLQNLGQGPELLIRYENEEAVDDSQLPKDRFSAERLKGVDSTLKIQPAELGDSAVYLCASNQWGGVASEQFFGPGTRLTVL.

The chain links TRBV5-8 to TRBJ2-2; D uncertain. The CDR3 spans 16 residues. Germline V gene sequence: CDR1 SGHTS, CDR2 YDEGEE. The V end was cut by 0 bases, the J end by 0 bases, with 9 bases between. CDR3 loop: CASSLGNSPNTGELFF. CDR3 DNA: TGTGCCAGCAGCTTGGGGAACAGCCCGAACACCGGGGAGCTGTTTTTT.

The chain uses TRBV11-3 and TRBJ2-2; 7 nucleotides match TRBD1. CDR1 SGHNT and CDR2 YENEEA come from the germline V gene. The CDR3 loop spans 12 amino acids. Trimming took 10 bases from V and 5 from J; bases not matched to a gene: 4. The CDR3 nucleotides read TGTGCCACACACAGGGGTACCGGGGAGCTGTTTTTT. Translating it yields CATHRGTGELFF.

The J gene is TRBJ2-1, the V gene TRBV2; 7 bases are shared with TRBD2. There are 14 residues in the CDR3. V trimming: 8 bases; J trimming: 16 bases; junction bases outside the gene matches: 20. Germline lookup yields CDR1 SNHLY and CDR2 FYNNEI. The CDR3 sequence is CASSRASGGDREFF. CDR3 bases: TGTGCCAGCTCGAGGGCTAGCGGAGGAGACCGGGAATTCTTC. Combining the CDR3 with reference TRBV2 and TRBJ2-1 gives the whole variable domain EPEVTQTPSHQVTQMGQEVILRCVPISNHLYFYWYRQILGQKVEFLVSFYNNEISEKSEIFDDQFSVERPDGSNFTLKIRSTKLEDSAMYFCASSRASGGDREFFGPGTRLTVL.

The chain joins TRBV2 to TRBJ1-3, with TRBD1 matching over 7 bases. The CDR3 sequence is 14 residues long. CDR1 is SNHLY, CDR2 FYNNEI, per germline. V was clipped by 5 bases and J by 4 bases; unmatched bases: 5. CDR3 region: CASSLDRVGNTIYF. The DNA for the CDR3 is TGTGCCAGCAGTCTTGACAGGGTCGGAAACACCATATATTTT.

This clone was found once. V usage is TRBV27 and J usage is TRBJ2-6; weak D call: TRBD2 (6 bases). The CDR3 sequence is 16 residues long. Germline-derived CDR1 and CDR2 are MNHEY and SMNVEV (reference sequence). V was shortened by 2 bases and J by 2 bases, with 10 bases between the two germline ends. CDR3 sequence: CASSLLGGTGANVLTF. CDR3 nucleotides: TGTGCCAGCAGTTTACTGGGCGGGACTGGGGCCAACGTCCTGACTTTC.

The chain has TRBV19 and TRBJ1-5, with TRBD1 identical over 9 bases. Germline V gene data show CDR1 as LNHDA and CDR2 as SQIVND (reference sequence). The CDR3 runs to 17 residues. Losses at the gene ends were 3 bases for V and 4 bases for J; bases not matched to a gene: 10. The CDR3 sequence: CASSMGRGTGRNQPQHF. The CDR3 nucleotides read TGTGCCAGTAGTATGGGACGCGGGACAGGGCGAAATCAGCCCCAGCATTTT.

The chain carries TRBV5-4 and TRBJ1-3; D is possibly TRBD1 (5 bases). The V and J ends lost 3 bases and 0 bases respectively, with 13 bases between them. CDR3 length equals 16 residues. Germline assignment: CDR1 SGHNT and CDR2 YYREEE (reference sequence). For the CDR3, the DNA is TGTGCCAGCAGCTCCATGCAGGGCTCCTCTGGAAACACCATATATTTT. Amino acids: CASSSMQGSSGNTIYF.

For the CDR3, the DNA is TGTGCCAGCAGCTTACCCCTCACGGGAGTTGAGCAGTTCTTC. Its translation: CASSLPLTGVEQFF. The V and J genes are TRBV11-2 and TRBJ2-1; D is perhaps TRBD2 (6 bases). The CDR3 loop spans 14 amino acids. The germline V and J ends were trimmed by 2 bases and 9 bases, with 14 bases remaining between them. Germline CDR1 is SGHAT and CDR2 is FQNNGV.